One and the same sample provided the 10 T cell receptor beta chains below, sequenced in a study of technical replicates of blood from several donors. Only in-frame clones appear in the TCRdb table, and some are missing; sequencing was by immunoSEQ multiplex PCR. The sample includes 70,000 to 90,000 clones, around 94% of them seen just once. Sequencing was carried out using T cells isolated from PBMCs. The receptors stem from a human donor in good health.

This clone appeared once. The rearrangement uses TRBV9 and TRBJ2-5, with D possibly TRBD2 on 6 matching bases. The length of the CDR3 is 14 residues. V was clipped by 4 bases and J by 6 bases, with 16 bases between them. Germline values: CDR1 SGDLS, CDR2 YYNGEE. This chain's CDR3 is CASSKTGESKTQYF. As DNA, the CDR3 is TGTGCCAGCAGCAAAACGGGAGAAAGCAAGACCCAGTACTTC.

This chain uses TRBV7-3 with TRBJ2-1; TRBD2 matches 10 bases. This CDR3 has 16 residues. The germline V gene encodes CDR1 SGHTA and CDR2 FQGTGA. Trimming removed 4 bases from V and 4 bases from J; junction bases left unmatched: 7. Here the CDR3 DNA reads TGTGCCAGCAGCTCACTTACTAGCGGGATTTACAATGAGCAGTTCTTC. This gives the protein CASSSLTSGIYNEQFF.

V usage is TRBV5-4 and J usage is TRBJ2-1; TRBD1 matches 9 bases. Per germline, CDR1 SGHNT and CDR2 YYREEE (reference sequence). Germline trimming cut 4 bases from V and 7 bases from J; bases unmatched to any gene: 6. The length of the CDR3 is 14 residues. The CDR3 here is CASSRHGTGNEQFF. CDR3 in DNA: TGTGCCAGCAGCCGACACGGGACAGGGAATGAGCAGTTCTTC.

This clone appeared once. The J gene is TRBJ1-5, the V gene TRBV5-8; D not certain. V was cut by 1 base and J by 12 bases, with 2 bases left in between. The CDR3 is made up of 9 amino acids. In germline, CDR1 is SGHTS, CDR2 YDEGEE. As DNA, the CDR3 is TGTGCCAGCAGCTTGTACCAGCATTTT. Protein product: CASSLYQHF.

CDR3 sequence reads: CASSLTPNTGELFF. The CDR3 DNA is TGTGCCAGCAGCTTAACACCGAACACCGGGGAGCTGTTTTTT. V is TRBV7-9 and J is TRBJ2-2, with unresolved D. V gave up 2 bases and J gave up 0 bases, with 4 bases separating them. This CDR3 is 14 amino acids long. The germline gives CDR1 SEHNR, CDR2 FQNEAQ (reference sequence).

The chain combines TRBV4-1 with TRBJ1-1; tentatively, D is TRBD1 (5 bases). There are 17 residues in the CDR3. CDR1 is MGHRA, CDR2 YSYEKL, per germline. V lost 3 bases, J lost 3 bases, and 20 bases lay in between. CDR3: CASSHLIPFRVHTEAFF. The DNA for the CDR3 is TGCGCCAGCAGCCATCTCATCCCATTCAGGGTTCACACTGAAGCTTTCTTT.

This chain joins TRBV4-1 and TRBJ2-3; D gene ambiguous. Germline lookup yields CDR1 MGHRA and CDR2 YSYEKL. V shed 2 bases and J shed 9 bases, with 9 bases lying between them. The length of the CDR3 is 12 residues. CDR3 nucleotide sequence: TGCGCCAGCAGCCAAACTAAGGTAACGCAGTATTTT. Its translation is CASSQTKVTQYF.

The chain links TRBV10-3 to TRBJ2-1; 9 bases agree with TRBD1. The CDR3 is made up of 16 amino acids. Unmatched junction bases numbered 8, after V lost 0 bases and J lost 8 bases. Germline loops: CDR1 ENHRY, CDR2 SYGVKD. CDR3 amino acids: CAISESDRGYSYEQFF. The CDR3 region has the DNA TGTGCCATCAGTGAGTCGGACAGGGGTTATTCTTATGAGCAGTTCTTC.

J is TRBJ2-5 and V is TRBV11-2, with D perhaps matching TRBD2 (5 bases). Between the trimmed V and J ends, which lost 5 bases and 4 bases, there was a span of 14 bases. The V gene's germline CDR1 is SGHAT and CDR2 FQNNGV. This CDR3 region has 14 residues. CDR3: CASSPLLAGETQYF. The CDR3 DNA reads as TGTGCCAGCAGCCCACTCTTGGCGGGAGAGACCCAGTACTTC. The full variable domain, its missing parts supplied by reference TRBV11-2 and TRBJ2-5, is EAGVAQSPRYKIIEKRQSVAFWCNPISGHATLYWYQQILGQGPKLLIQFQNNGVVDDSQLPKDRFSAERLKGVDSTLKIQPAKLEDSAVYLCASSPLLAGETQYFGPGTRLLVL.

The J gene is TRBJ1-1, the V gene TRBV9; maybe TRBD1 (5 bases). This CDR3 contains 16 residues. V shed 3 bases and J shed 0 bases, with 15 bases lying between them. CDR1 SGDLS and CDR2 YYNGEE come from the germline V gene. In DNA form, the CDR3 reads TGTGCCAGCAGCGCGGGGGGATGGGGGATGAACACTGAAGCTTTCTTT. It codes for CASSAGGWGMNTEAFF.